This is a list of T cell receptor beta chains from one sample in a study of blood T cell repertoires in COVID-19. The repertoire was sequenced with immunoSEQ multiplex PCR; TCRdb's copy has only in-frame clones and lacks some. The sample yields roughly 280,000 clones, around 90% seen once. The specimen sequenced was peripheral blood. All receptors derive from a man aged 50-60 years with acute or convalescent COVID-19. The CDR3 runs from the conserved cysteine through the conserved F or W. Fields, in order: V gene, D gene, J gene, clone size, CDR3 protein, CDR3 DNA. A D gene is named only where the DNA matches it firmly. Clone size is stated in some rows and not others, as once, few, many or a class when expanded.

V: TRBV25-1
D: TRBD2
J: TRBJ2-3
size: NA
CDR3: CASSVVRRLAGTDTQYF
DNA: TGTGCCAGCAGTGTAGTCCGCCGACTAGCGGGAACAGATACGCAGTATTTT

V: TRBV19
D: TRBD2
J: TRBJ2-7
size: once
CDR3: CASSNLAGVTYEQYF
DNA: TGTGCCAGTAGTAATCTAGCGGGGGTAACCTACGAGCAGTACTTC

V: TRBV10-1
D: NA
J: TRBJ1-1
size: NA
CDR3: CASRDTLNTEAFF
DNA: TGCGCCAGCAGAGACACTTTGAACACTGAAGCTTTCTTT

V: TRBV4-1
D: NA
J: TRBJ2-1
size: NA
CDR3: CASSHSPPGRVDEQFF
DNA: TGCGCCAGCAGCCATTCCCCCCCGGGAAGGGTGGATGAGCAGTTCTTC

V: TRBV6-6
D: NA
J: TRBJ1-4
size: NA
CDR3: CASSRRGEKLFF
DNA: TGTGCCAGCAGCCGCAGGGGTGAAAAACTGTTTTTT

V: TRBV19
D: TRBD1
J: TRBJ1-2
size: NA
CDR3: CASRTGVDYGYTF
DNA: TGTGCCAGCCGGACAGGGGTGGACTATGGCTACACCTTC

V: TRBV27
D: TRBD2
J: TRBJ2-1
size: NA
CDR3: CASSRTSGLYNEQFF
DNA: TGTGCCAGCAGTCGGACTAGCGGGCTATACAATGAGCAGTTCTTC

V: TRBV5-4
D: TRBD1
J: TRBJ1-3
size: NA
CDR3: CASSLEQGAGNTIYF
DNA: TGTGCCAGCAGCTTGGAACAGGGGGCTGGAAACACCATATATTTT

V: TRBV6-5
D: NA
J: TRBJ1-2
size: NA
CDR3: CASSSGGYGYTF
DNA: TGTGCCAGCAGTTCGGGAGGGTATGGCTACACCTTC

V: TRBV28
D: NA
J: TRBJ1-2
size: NA
CDR3: CASRGAGNYGYTF
DNA: TGTGCCAGCAGGGGGGCTGGTAACTATGGCTACACCTTC

V: TRBV5-1
D: TRBD2
J: TRBJ2-2
size: NA
CDR3: CASSLSSGNTGELFF
DNA: TGCGCCAGCAGCTTGTCTAGCGGGAACACCGGGGAGCTGTTTTTT

V: TRBV27
D: TRBD1
J: TRBJ1-2
size: NA
CDR3: CASSLTGPQSSYGYTF
DNA: TGTGCCAGCAGTTTGACAGGGCCCCAGAGCTCCTATGGCTACACCTTC

V: TRBV9
D: NA
J: TRBJ2-3
size: NA
CDR3: CASSVVAGRYTDTQYF
DNA: TGTGCCAGCAGCGTAGTGGCGGGGCGCTACACAGATACGCAGTATTTT

V: TRBV3-1/TRBV3-2
D: TRBD2
J: TRBJ2-5
size: NA
CDR3: CASSAGGETQYF
DNA: TGTGCCAGCAGTGCGGGGGGGGAGACCCAGTACTTC

V: TRBV7-9
D: TRBD1
J: TRBJ2-3
size: NA
CDR3: CASSLADRGRADTQYF
DNA: TGTGCCAGCAGCTTAGCTGACAGGGGGCGCGCAGATACGCAGTATTTT

V: TRBV12-3/TRBV12-4
D: NA
J: TRBJ1-2
size: NA
CDR3: CASSEEWGSGYTF
DNA: TGTGCCAGCAGCGAGGAGTGGGGCAGCGGCTACACCTTC

V: TRBV12-2
D: NA
J: TRBJ2-2
size: NA
CDR3: CASRLGGLAGARDTGELFF
DNA: TGTGCAAGTCGCTTAGGGGGACTAGCGGGGGCCCGGGACACCGGGGAGCTGTTTTTT

V: TRBV7-9
D: NA
J: TRBJ2-3
size: NA
CDR3: CASSSGTSSSTDTQYF
DNA: TGTGCCAGCAGCTCAGGGACTTCCTCTAGCACAGATACGCAGTATTTT

V: TRBV7-3
D: NA
J: TRBJ1-1
size: NA
CDR3: CASRSGPMNTEAFF
DNA: TGTGCCAGCAGGTCGGGTCCCATGAACACTGAAGCTTTCTTT

V: TRBV4-2
D: TRBD2
J: TRBJ2-2
size: once
CDR3: CASSQDIAGGPGELFF
DNA: TGTGCCAGCAGCCAAGATATAGCGGGGGGTCCCGGGGAGCTGTTTTTT